This T cell receptor (beta chain) was obtained from a study of cytomegalovirus exposure and HLA in healthy donors. Findings of the study overall: There were around 160 TCR beta chains listed as cytomegalovirus-associated. Among CMV-associated TCR beta chains, most appeared HLA-restricted in a later analysis.

A multiplex PCR was run with 60 Vbeta primers and 13 Jbeta primers. TCRdb's table, derived via immunoSEQ multiplex PCR, lists solely in-frame clones and lacks some. This table lists 20,000 to 25,000 clones. Of note for this clone: The antigen remains unidentified. No DNA is shown, since the ends of the CDR3 on it are uncertain; the CDR3 is the one TCRdb lists.

CDR1 is MNHNY and CDR2 is SVGAGI in the germline V gene (reference sequence). The CDR3 length equals 16 residues, ends included. This clonotype was sampled from a man aged 55 to 70 in good health and CMV-seropositive. The source material was PBMCs. The gene calls are TRBV6-6 and TRBJ2-1; the table's D call, TRBD2, has no DNA check behind it. This chain's CDR3 is CASSSSYRGSGNEQFF.